The 3 T cell receptor beta chains presented below share a single source sample, sequenced in a study of blood T cells in healthy people across ages. Using a J-beta primer mix together with a sample-barcoded 5' primer, a second PCR was run for roughly 6 to 11 cycles. TCRdb fed the 5' RACE reads into MiXCR, producing one record per CDR3 protein. The profile shows 1.5 million to 2 million distinct CDR3 sequences, around 48% of them singletons. The material sequenced was blood. These receptors came from a woman in her forties in good health.

This chain connects TRBV4-2 to TRBJ2-2; D may be TRBD1 (5 bases). The germline V and J ends were trimmed by 0 bases and 1 base, with 12 bases remaining between them. Germline CDR1 and CDR2: LGHNA and YNFKEQ. This CDR3 comprises 17 residues. This chain's CDR3 is CASSQERGQMNTGELFF. The CDR3 nucleotides are TGTGCCAGCAGCCAAGAGCGCGGACAAATGAACACCGGGGAGCTGTTTTTT.

With respect to this clonotype: A much larger clone differs from this one at a single base, so this may be a read error. The V and J genes are TRBV7-3 and TRBJ2-3; 8 bases line up with TRBD2. The length of the CDR3 is 15 residues. Germline V gene lookup returns CDR1 SGHTA and CDR2 FQGTGA. V lost 5 bases, J lost 1 base, and 5 bases stayed unmatched. CDR3 residues: CASSRTSWGTDTQYF. The CDR3 DNA reads as TGTGCCAGCAGCCGGACTAGCTGGGGCACAGATACGCAGTATTTT.

This clonotype has only a few counts. The chain carries TRBV7-2 and TRBJ2-3, with 7 bases aligning to TRBD1. The ends lost 5 bases at V and 2 bases at J; junction bases unmatched: 10. The germline CDR1 and CDR2 sequences are SGHTA and FQGNSA. The CDR3 has 16 residues. The CDR3 is CASSSHRGLATDTQYF. For the CDR3, the DNA is TGTGCCAGCAGCAGCCACAGGGGTCTAGCCACAGATACGCAGTATTTT.